A selection of T cell receptor beta chains follows, all from one sample in a study of blood T cells in healthy people across ages. TCRdb processed the 5' RACE reads anew with MiXCR; each CDR3 protein has one entry. This sample yields 800,000 or so distinct CDR3 sequences, of which about half are seen a single time; roughly 20% belongs to the top ten. The specimen was blood. The receptors stem from a man aged 80 or over in good health. CDR3s include the opening cysteine and the closing phenylalanine or tryptophan. D genes are given only for firm matches. Size tells how often a clone was seen (once, few, many) or the class of an expanded clone, and some rows leave it out.

d_call	clone_size	v_call	j_call	cdr3_length	cdr3_aa	cdr3_nt
TRBD2	.	TRBV20-1	TRBJ2-7	15	CSANPGTSGSYEQYF	TGCAGTGCTAATCCAGGGACTAGCGGGTCCTACGAGCAGTACTTC
TRBD2	.	TRBV7-2	TRBJ2-3	17	CASSLSGTSPNTDTQYF	TGTGCCAGCAGCCTATCCGGGACTAGCCCAAACACAGATACGCAGTATTTT
TRBD2	.	TRBV5-1	TRBJ2-1	15	CASSLGTSGRYEQFF	TGCGCCAGCAGCTTGGGGACTAGCGGGAGGTACGAGCAGTTCTTC
.	.	TRBV30	TRBJ1-1	11	CAWTRDTEAFF	TGTGCCTGGACCCGGGACACTGAAGCTTTCTTT
TRBD1	few	TRBV6-1	TRBJ2-3	15	CASSMTTGNTDTQYF	TGTGCCAGCAGCATGACGACAGGGAACACAGATACGCAGTATTTT
.	.	TRBV12-3/TRBV12-4	TRBJ2-5	14	CASSVGGRRETQYF	TGTGCCAGCAGTGTAGGTGGGAGAAGGGAGACCCAGTACTTC
.	.	TRBV6-2/TRBV6-3	TRBJ2-1	13	CASSYLGYNEQFF	TGTGCCAGCAGTTACTTGGGGTACAATGAGCAGTTCTTC
.	once	TRBV20-1	TRBJ2-7	11	CSASSWNEQYF	TGCAGTGCCTCTAGTTGGAATGAGCAGTACTTC
.	many	TRBV7-8	TRBJ2-3	12	CASSFIVGTQYF	TGTGCCAGCAGCTTTATAGTGGGTACGCAGTATTTT
.	once	TRBV4-1	TRBJ2-5	11	CASSQAGAQYF	TGCGCCAGCAGCCAGGCCGGGGCCCAGTACTTC
.	.	TRBV7-2	TRBJ1-5	17	CASSLEARVEGNQPQHF	TGTGCCAGCAGCTTAGAAGCCAGGGTTGAGGGCAATCAGCCCCAGCATTTT
.	.	TRBV12-3/TRBV12-4	TRBJ2-7	14	CASVRDQNSYEQYF	TGTGCCTCTGTCAGGGACCAAAACTCCTACGAGCAGTACTTC
TRBD2	.	TRBV11-3	TRBJ2-7	16	CASSSSLAGGSGEQYF	TGTGCCAGCAGTTCCTCACTAGCGGGAGGGTCGGGTGAGCAGTACTTC
TRBD2	many	TRBV15	TRBJ2-1	15	CATSRDGGSRDEQFF	TGTGCCACCAGCAGAGATGGCGGGAGTCGGGATGAGCAGTTCTTC
.	few	TRBV15	TRBJ1-4	15	CATSGGARTNEKLFF	TGTGCCACCAGTGGGGGGGCCCGGACTAATGAAAAACTGTTTTTT
.	.	TRBV5-7	TRBJ2-1	15	CASSLYREPYNEQFF	TGTGCCAGCAGCTTGTATCGGGAACCCTACAATGAGCAGTTCTTC